This T cell receptor (beta chain) was documented in a study of blood T cell repertoires in COVID-19. The wider study: The United States, Italy and Spain were the sources of the acute and convalescent COVID-19 samples.

Produced via immunoSEQ multiplex PCR; TCRdb's table is partial and in-frame only. The table includes approximately 310,000 clones, about nine tenths detected once. Germline CDR1 is SEHNR and CDR2 is FQNEAQ (reference sequence). V shed 2 bases, J shed 6 bases, and the junction held 10 bases outside the gene matches. This CDR3 has 16 amino acids. The source material was peripheral blood. The sequence came from a man aged 45-65 years with active or convalescent COVID-19. J is TRBJ2-1 and V is TRBV7-9; 7 bases fit TRBD2. The CDR3: CASSLSGLGNGNEQFF. The CDR3 DNA reads as TGTGCCAGCAGCTTATCAGGACTAGGAAACGGCAATGAGCAGTTCTTC.